This T cell receptor (beta chain) is drawn from a study of cytomegalovirus exposure and HLA in healthy donors. Study-level findings and limits: Whilst most TCR sequences proved rare, a subset of public TCRs occurred across many donors. High sensitivity and specificity were reportedly achieved when the classifier diagnosed cytomegalovirus status.

In its sample, this clone was seen once. Its antigen is unidentified. Germline CDR1 reads LNHDA; CDR2 reads SQIVND (reference sequence). V lost 9 bases, J lost 4 bases, and 19 bases stayed unmatched. The CDR3 runs 17 residues. 60 Vbeta and 13 Jbeta primers were used in PCR. TCRdb's table, derived via immunoSEQ multiplex PCR, lists solely in-frame clones and lacks some. The sample holds 110,000 or so clones, roughly 77% seen once. Sequenced input: PBMCs. The receptor comes from a man over 45 in good health and CMV-seropositive. The genes are TRBV19 and TRBJ1-2; the match to TRBD1 covers 8 bases. CDR3 region: CASHIRDDRGNSYGYTF. Here the CDR3 DNA reads TGTGCCAGCCACATTCGAGACGACAGGGGAAATAGCTATGGCTACACCTTC. Drawing the rest from reference TRBV19 and TRBJ1-2, the complete variable domain is DGGITQSPKYLFRKEGQNVTLSCEQNLNHDAMYWYRQDPGQGLRLIYYSQIVNDFQKGDIAEGYSVSREKKESFPLTVTSAQKNPTAFYLCASHIRDDRGNSYGYTFGSGTRLTVV.